A single sample gave rise to the 26 T cell receptor beta chains below, sequenced in a study of OX40 agonist ivuxolimab in advanced cancers. Assay: immunoSEQ multiplex PCR; the TCRdb copy retains only in-frame clones and omits some. The table records some 20,000 clones, approximately 85% of them present only once. The starting material was CD4+ or CD8+ T cells sorted from blood, obtained in a trial of the OX40 agonist ivuxolimab. These receptors were taken from an adult with an advanced solid tumor such as melanoma, head and neck, liver or kidney cancer.

In DNA, the CDR3 is TGTGCCAGCAGCCCGGGGACAATTTTCGGCACTGAAGCTTTCTTT. Residues: CASSPGTIFGTEAFF. The chain joins TRBV14 to TRBJ1-1, with D perhaps TRBD1 (6 bases). There are 15 residues in the CDR3. Germline V gene data show CDR1 as SGHDN and CDR2 as FVKESK. Trimming removed 4 bases at V and 4 bases at J, with 16 bases between.

The V call is TRBV5-6, the J call TRBJ1-5; no reliable D call. The CDR3 totals 12 residues. V was pared by 4 bases and J by 6 bases, with 8 bases between. Germline lookup yields CDR1 SGHDT and CDR2 YYEEEE. The CDR3 is CASSGRGQPQHF. The DNA of the CDR3 is TGTGCCAGCAGCGGGCGGGGTCAGCCCCAGCATTTT.

The chain combines TRBV11-2 with TRBJ2-5; a possible D gene is TRBD2 (7 bases). V was cut by 1 base and J by 3 bases, with 15 bases left in between. This CDR3 region has 16 residues. Germline lookup yields CDR1 SGHAT and CDR2 FQNNGV. CDR3 region: CASSLVIGGGEETQYF. The CDR3 DNA reads as TGTGCCAGCAGCTTAGTTATCGGCGGGGGCGAAGAGACCCAGTACTTC.

Only a few counts were recorded for this clone. The chain couples TRBV5-4 to TRBJ2-2; 7 positions agree with TRBD1. The CDR3 spans 18 residues. Germline V gives CDR1 SGHNT, CDR2 YYREEE (reference sequence). Unmatched junction bases numbered 12, after V lost 4 bases and J lost 0 bases. The CDR3 DNA reads TGTGCCAGCAGCGACTCACAGGGGAACCTCGCGAACACCGGGGAGCTGTTTTTT. Translation gives CASSDSQGNLANTGELFF.

V gene TRBV6-1 combines with J gene TRBJ1-2, with 10 bases that match TRBD1. This CDR3 is built from 15 residues. From germline, CDR1 is MNHNS and CDR2 SASEGT. The trim removed 2 bases at V and 6 bases at J, leaving 6 bases unmatched. DNA of the CDR3: TGTGCCAGCAGTGAAAAGAGACAGGGGGCGAATGGCTACACCTTC. Encoded protein: CASSEKRQGANGYTF.

V is TRBV7-2 and J is TRBJ2-5; no firm D call. The CDR3 length is 13 residues. Germline CDR1 reads SGHTA; CDR2 reads FQGNSA. The germline V and J ends were trimmed by 0 bases and 2 bases, with 4 bases remaining between them. Here the CDR3 reads CASSLAPQETQYF. The DNA of the CDR3 is TGTGCCAGCAGCTTAGCCCCTCAAGAGACCCAGTACTTC.

V usage is TRBV4-1 and J usage is TRBJ2-3, with D possibly TRBD2 on 7 matching bases. V was shortened by 0 bases and J by 6 bases, with 19 bases between the two germline ends. The CDR3 length is 17 residues. Germline V gene data show CDR1 as MGHRA and CDR2 as YSYEKL. The CDR3 protein is CASSQDIGGLIGDTQYF. The CDR3 DNA follows: TGCGCCAGCAGCCAAGACATCGGGGGGCTCATTGGGGATACGCAGTATTTT.

The gene calls are TRBV29-1 and TRBJ1-2; no clear D. The germline CDR1 and CDR2 sequences are SQVTM and ANQGSEA. V was pared by 4 bases and J by 7 bases, with 7 bases between. The CDR3 covers 10 residues. The CDR3 DNA follows: TGCAGCGTTGCCGGGTCTGGCTACACCTTC. Its translation: CSVAGSGYTF.

The chain carries TRBV6-6 and TRBJ2-7; 8 bases are a match to TRBD1. Germline CDR1 and CDR2: MNHNY and SVGAGI (reference sequence). The CDR3 totals 12 residues. Trimming removed 5 bases from V and 3 bases from J; junction bases left unmatched: 0. CDR3 in amino acids: CASSDRGYEQYF. CDR3 coding DNA: TGTGCCAGCAGTGACAGGGGCTACGAGCAGTACTTC.

This clone was seen just once. The V call is TRBV7-6, the J call TRBJ1-3, with D possibly TRBD1 on 6 matching bases. The CDR3 contains 15 residues. Trimming left V 1 base short and J 3 bases short, with 10 bases between. The germline V gene has CDR1 SGHVS and CDR2 FNYEAQ. This CDR3 reads CASSLDRGSGNTIYF. The CDR3, as DNA: TGTGCCAGCAGCTTAGATAGGGGGAGTGGAAACACCATATATTTT.

The chain combines TRBV27 with TRBJ2-7, with D possibly being TRBD1 (5 bases). The CDR3 runs 15 residues. Germline lookup yields CDR1 MNHEY and CDR2 SMNVEV (reference sequence). Between the trimmed V and J ends, which lost 6 bases and 3 bases, there was a span of 18 bases. This CDR3 reads CASRSPWGPNYEQYF. In nucleotides, the CDR3 is TGTGCCAGCAGGTCCCCCTGGGGCCCGAACTACGAGCAGTACTTC.

J is TRBJ2-1 and V is TRBV7-6, with 11 positions matching TRBD2. The V gene end was trimmed by 5 bases and the J gene end by 4 bases; junction bases not matched to a gene: 7. CDR3 length: 16 residues. In germline, CDR1 is SGHVS, CDR2 FNYEAQ. CDR3 coding DNA: TGTGCCAGCAGCCTATACGGGACTAGCGGATACAATGAGCAGTTCTTC. Protein product: CASSLYGTSGYNEQFF.

This chain links TRBV6-4 with TRBJ1-1, with TRBD1 matching 7 bases. This CDR3 contains 13 residues. Per germline, CDR1 MRHNA and CDR2 SNTAGT. The ends lost 5 bases at V and 4 bases at J; junction bases unmatched: 4. The CDR3 nucleotides read TGTGCCAGCAGTTGGGACAGAAGCACTGAAGCTTTCTTT. The encoded protein is CASSWDRSTEAFF.

This clone has just a few counts. The V and J genes are TRBV6-5 and TRBJ2-5; 7 bases line up with TRBD1. Germline V gene lookup returns CDR1 MNHEY and CDR2 SVGAGI. This CDR3 is 15 amino acids long. V shed 0 bases and J 2 bases; nucleotides not matched to a gene: 3. DNA of the CDR3: TGTGCCAGCAGTTACTCGGGGACAGTGCAAGAGACCCAGTACTTC. Its translation: CASSYSGTVQETQYF.

The chain employs TRBV7-9 and TRBJ1-1; TRBD1 might be the D (5 bases). V lost 3 bases and J lost 0, with 8 bases in between. This CDR3 is built from 14 residues. The germline V gene has CDR1 SEHNR and CDR2 FQNEAQ (reference sequence). The CDR3 here is CASSLGELNTEAFF. The CDR3 DNA is TGTGCCAGCAGCTTGGGGGAATTGAACACTGAAGCTTTCTTT. The full variable domain, rest sourced from reference TRBV7-9 and TRBJ1-1, is DTGVSQNPRHKITKRGQNVTFRCDPISEHNRLYWYRQTLGQGPEFLTYFQNEAQLEKSRLLSDRFSAERPKGSFSTLEIQRTEQGDSAMYLCASSLGELNTEAFFGQGTRLTVV.

The V call is TRBV7-6, the J call TRBJ2-7, with no clear D. The CDR3 totals 11 residues. Germline CDR1 is SGHVS and CDR2 is FNYEAQ. Trimming stripped 5 bases from V and 3 bases from J, with 5 bases between. DNA of the CDR3: TGTGCCAGCAGCCCCAACTACGAGCAGTACTTC. Its protein is CASSPNYEQYF.

The DNA for the CDR3 is TGCGCCAGCAGCCAAGGTTCAACGGGTCAGCCCCAGCATTTT. It is translated as CASSQGSTGQPQHF. The rearrangement links TRBV4-3 to TRBJ1-5; D not certain. The CDR3 contains 14 residues. CDR1 is LGHNA, CDR2 YSLEER, per germline. V was clipped by 1 base and J by 6 bases, with 10 bases between them.

This clone showed up just once. The V and J genes are TRBV5-6 and TRBJ2-5; no reliable D call. There are 12 residues in the CDR3. Germline CDR1 SGHDT, CDR2 YYEEEE. Trimming took off 0 bases at V and 1 base at J, with 1 base between the two ends. The CDR3 coding sequence is TGTGCCAGCAGCTTGGCCCAAGAGACCCAGTACTTC. Its protein is CASSLAQETQYF.

The V gene is TRBV28, the J gene TRBJ2-3; no firm D call. Germline V gives CDR1 MDHEN, CDR2 SYDVKM. Trimming shortened V by 8 bases and J by 0 bases, and 21 bases separated the two germline ends. The CDR3 covers 17 residues. The CDR3 loop is CASSKRAAKSSTDTQYF. In DNA, the CDR3 is TGTGCCAGCTCAAAACGGGCAGCGAAGAGTAGCACAGATACGCAGTATTTT.

Concerning this clone itself: It may be a read error: a sequence one base away is much more abundant. The chain links TRBV7-9 to TRBJ2-7; D ambiguous. V was trimmed by 1 base and J by 1 base, leaving 2 bases between them. CDR3 length: 12 amino acids. CDR1 is SEHNR and CDR2 is FQNEAQ in the germline V gene (reference sequence). The CDR3 DNA reads TGTGCCAGCAGCTTAGGATCCTACGAGCAGTACTTC. This encodes CASSLGSYEQYF.

The chain carries TRBV29-1 and TRBJ1-1; no firm D call. V gave up 8 bases and J gave up 11 bases, with 18 bases separating them. Germline V CDR1 and CDR2: SQVTM, ANQGSEA. The CDR3 has 11 amino acids. In DNA form, the CDR3 reads TGCAGCATACCCCCTTTGAACGACGCTTTCTTT. Protein sequence: CSIPPLNDAFF.

The chain recombines TRBV2 with TRBJ2-3, with 8 nucleotides matching TRBD2. Per germline, CDR1 SNHLY and CDR2 FYNNEI. V was pared by 7 bases and J by 5 bases, with 11 bases of the junction left unmatched. The CDR3 length is 15 residues. The CDR3 sequence is CASKVEAGVVDTQYF. Here the CDR3 DNA reads TGTGCCAGCAAGGTAGAAGCGGGGGTGGTAGATACGCAGTATTTT. Together with reference TRBV2 and TRBJ2-3, the CDR3 gives the full variable domain: EPEVTQTPSHQVTQMGQEVILRCVPISNHLYFYWYRQILGQKVEFLVSFYNNEISEKSEIFDDQFSVERPDGSNFTLKIRSTKLEDSAMYFCASKVEAGVVDTQYFGPGTRLTVL.

V and J are TRBV6-6 and TRBJ1-1; 8 nucleotides line up with TRBD1. Germline V CDR1 and CDR2: MNHNY, SVGAGI (reference sequence). V dropped 1 base and J dropped 8; count of bases not matched to a gene: 0. The CDR3 has 12 residues. The CDR3 coding sequence is TGTGCCAGCAGTTACTACAGGGGGGAAGCTTTCTTT. The encoded protein is CASSYYRGEAFF.

Regarding this clone: The sample holds other DNA sequences that translate to the same CDR3. V and J are TRBV7-3 and TRBJ2-2; the match to TRBD2 covers 8 bases. The trim removed 11 bases at V and 4 bases at J, leaving 9 bases unmatched. The length of the CDR3 is 14 residues. The V gene's germline CDR1 is SGHTA and CDR2 FQGTGA. CDR3 DNA sequence: TGTGCCTGTGGATCGGGGGGGGGCACCGGGGAGCTGTTTTTT. Translating gives CACGSGGGTGELFF.

This clone showed up just once. V is TRBV7-9 and J is TRBJ1-1, with unresolved D. The germline V gene encodes CDR1 SEHNR and CDR2 FQNEAQ (reference sequence). CDR3 size: 13 residues. Deletions cut 5 bases from V and 6 bases from J, with 13 bases between. The CDR3 sequence is CASSPETGAEAFF. The CDR3 DNA follows: TGTGCCAGCAGCCCGGAAACTGGGGCTGAAGCTTTCTTT.

The chain joins TRBV7-8 to TRBJ1-6; D is unclear. Germline V lookup: CDR1 SGHVS, CDR2 FQNEAQ. The CDR3 extends over 14 amino acids. Trimming removed 0 bases from V and 6 bases from J, with 6 bases in between. The CDR3 sequence: CASSLASSNSPLHF. The CDR3 nucleotides are TGTGCCAGCAGCTTAGCTTCAAGTAATTCACCCCTCCACTTT. Together with reference TRBV7-8 and TRBJ1-6, the CDR3 gives the full variable domain: GAGVSQSPRYKVAKRGQDVALRCDPISGHVSLFWYQQALGQGPEFLTYFQNEAQLDKSGLPSDRFFAERPEGSVSTLKIQRTQQEDSAVYLCASSLASSNSPLHFGNGTRLTVT.